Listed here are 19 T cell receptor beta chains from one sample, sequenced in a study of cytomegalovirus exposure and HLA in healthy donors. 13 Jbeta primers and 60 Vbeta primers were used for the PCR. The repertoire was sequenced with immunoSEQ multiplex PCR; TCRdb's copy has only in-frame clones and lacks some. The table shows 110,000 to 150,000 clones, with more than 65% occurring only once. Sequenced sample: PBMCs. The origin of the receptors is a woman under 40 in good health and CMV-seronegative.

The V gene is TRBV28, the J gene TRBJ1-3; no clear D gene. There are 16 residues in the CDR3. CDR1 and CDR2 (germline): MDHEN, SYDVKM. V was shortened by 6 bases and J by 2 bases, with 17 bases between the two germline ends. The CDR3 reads CASSLLYPLPGNTIYF. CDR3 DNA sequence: TGTGCCAGCAGCCTGCTCTACCCGCTCCCTGGAAACACCATATATTTT.

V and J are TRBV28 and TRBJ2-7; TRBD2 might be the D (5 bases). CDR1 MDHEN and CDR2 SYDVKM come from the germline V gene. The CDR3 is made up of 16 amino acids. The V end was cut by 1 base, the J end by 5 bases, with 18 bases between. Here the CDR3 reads CASSLFPSGRKDEQYF. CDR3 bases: TGTGCCAGCAGTTTATTCCCTAGTGGGAGAAAGGACGAGCAGTACTTC.

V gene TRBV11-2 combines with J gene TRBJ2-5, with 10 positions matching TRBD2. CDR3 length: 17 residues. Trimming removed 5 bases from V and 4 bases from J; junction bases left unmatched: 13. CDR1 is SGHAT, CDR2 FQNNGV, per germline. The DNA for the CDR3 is TGTGCCAGCAGCCAAGGCGGGTCTAGCGGGGGACCAGAGACCCAGTACTTC. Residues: CASSQGGSSGGPETQYF.

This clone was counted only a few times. DNA of the CDR3: TGTGCCTGGGGACAGTACCCGACCACCTACGAGCAGTACTTC. As protein: CAWGQYPTTYEQYF. V gene TRBV30 combines with J gene TRBJ2-7; tentative D call: TRBD1 (6 bases). In germline, CDR1 is GTSNPN, CDR2 SVGIG (reference sequence). CDR3 size: 14 residues. V dropped 5 bases and J dropped 2 bases, with 16 bases sitting between them.

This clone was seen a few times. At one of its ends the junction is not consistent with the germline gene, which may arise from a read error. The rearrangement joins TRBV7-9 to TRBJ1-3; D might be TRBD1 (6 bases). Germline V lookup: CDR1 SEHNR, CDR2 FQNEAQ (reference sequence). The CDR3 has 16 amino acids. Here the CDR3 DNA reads TGTTCCAGCAGCTATACGGCAGGGGCCGTTGGAAACACCATATATTTT. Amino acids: CSSSYTAGAVGNTIYF. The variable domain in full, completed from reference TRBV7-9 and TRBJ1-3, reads DTGVSQNPRHKITKRGQNVTFRCDPISEHNRLYWYRQTLGQGPEFLTYFQNEAQLEKSRLLSDRFSAERPKGSFSTLEIQRTEQGDSAMYLCSSSYTAGAVGNTIYFGEGSWLTVV.

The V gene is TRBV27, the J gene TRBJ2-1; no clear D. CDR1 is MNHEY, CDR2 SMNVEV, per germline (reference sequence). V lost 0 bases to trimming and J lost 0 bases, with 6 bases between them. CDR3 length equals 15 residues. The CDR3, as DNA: TGTGCCAGCAGTTTATCAACTCCCTCCTACAATGAGCAGTTCTTC. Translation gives CASSLSTPSYNEQFF.

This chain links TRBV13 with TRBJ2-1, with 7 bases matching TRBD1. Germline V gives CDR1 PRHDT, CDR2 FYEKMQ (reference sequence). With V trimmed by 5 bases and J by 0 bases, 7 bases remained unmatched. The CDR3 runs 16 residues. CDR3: CASSRRTGSSYNEQFF. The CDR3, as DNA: TGTGCCAGCAGCCGCAGGACAGGCAGCTCCTACAATGAGCAGTTCTTC.

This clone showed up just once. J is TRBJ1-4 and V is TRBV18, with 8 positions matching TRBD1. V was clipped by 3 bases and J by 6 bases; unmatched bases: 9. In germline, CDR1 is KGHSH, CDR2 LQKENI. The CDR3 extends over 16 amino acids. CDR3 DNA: TGTGCCAGCTCACCCCTCACAGGGGGATCGGATGAAAAACTGTTTTTT. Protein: CASSPLTGGSDEKLFF. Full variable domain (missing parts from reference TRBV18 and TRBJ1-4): NAGVMQNPRHLVRRRGQEARLRCSPMKGHSHVYWYRQLPEEGLKFMVYLQKENIIDESGMPKERFSAEFPKEGPSILRIQQVVRGDSAAYFCASSPLTGGSDEKLFFGSGTQLSVL.

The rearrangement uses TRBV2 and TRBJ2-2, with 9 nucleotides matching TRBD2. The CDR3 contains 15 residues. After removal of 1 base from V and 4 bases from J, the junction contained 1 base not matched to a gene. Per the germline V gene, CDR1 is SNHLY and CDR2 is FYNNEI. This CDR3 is CASSEGLAVTGELFF. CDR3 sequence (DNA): TGTGCCAGCAGTGAAGGACTAGCGGTCACCGGGGAGCTGTTTTTT.

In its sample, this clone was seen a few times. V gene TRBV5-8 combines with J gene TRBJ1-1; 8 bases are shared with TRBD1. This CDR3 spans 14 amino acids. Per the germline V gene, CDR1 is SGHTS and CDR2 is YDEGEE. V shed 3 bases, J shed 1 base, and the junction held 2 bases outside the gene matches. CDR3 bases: TGTGCCAGCAGCTGGACAGGGAGGAACACTGAAGCTTTCTTT. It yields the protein CASSWTGRNTEAFF. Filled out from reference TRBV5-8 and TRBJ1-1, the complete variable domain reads EAGVTQSPTHLIKTRGQQATLRCSPISGHTSVYWYQQALGLGLQFLLWYDEGEERNRGNFPPRFSGRQFPNYSSELNVNALELEDSALYLCASSWTGRNTEAFFGQGTRLTVV.

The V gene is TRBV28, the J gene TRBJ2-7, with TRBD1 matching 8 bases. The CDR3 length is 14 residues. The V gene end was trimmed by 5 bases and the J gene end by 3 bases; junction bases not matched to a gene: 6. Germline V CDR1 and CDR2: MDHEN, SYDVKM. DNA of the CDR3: TGTGCCAGCAGTCCCGGGGGACAGGTCTACGAGCAGTACTTC. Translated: CASSPGGQVYEQYF. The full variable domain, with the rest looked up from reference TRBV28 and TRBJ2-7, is DVKVTQSSRYLVKRTGEKVFLECVQDMDHENMFWYRQDPGLGLRLIYFSYDVKMKEKGDIPEGYSVSREKKERFSLILESASTNQTSMYLCASSPGGQVYEQYFGPGTRLTVT.

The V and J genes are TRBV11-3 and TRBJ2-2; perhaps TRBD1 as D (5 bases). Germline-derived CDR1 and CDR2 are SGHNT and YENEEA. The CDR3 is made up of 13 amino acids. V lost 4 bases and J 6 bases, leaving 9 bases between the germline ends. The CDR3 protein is CASSSRGAGELFF. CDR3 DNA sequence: TGTGCCAGCAGCTCAAGGGGTGCCGGGGAGCTGTTTTTT.

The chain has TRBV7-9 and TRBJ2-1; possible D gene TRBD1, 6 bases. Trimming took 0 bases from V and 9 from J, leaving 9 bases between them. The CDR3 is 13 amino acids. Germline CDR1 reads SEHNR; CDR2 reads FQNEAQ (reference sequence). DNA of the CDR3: TGTGCCAGCAGCTTAGCTGGGGGCCGTGAGCAGTTCTTC. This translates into CASSLAGGREQFF.

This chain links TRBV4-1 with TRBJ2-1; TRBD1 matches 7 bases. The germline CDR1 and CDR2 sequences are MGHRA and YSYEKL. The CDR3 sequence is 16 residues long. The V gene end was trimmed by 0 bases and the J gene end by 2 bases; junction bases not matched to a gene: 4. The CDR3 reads CASSQDPGGAYNEQFF. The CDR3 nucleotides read TGCGCCAGCAGCCAAGACCCAGGGGGAGCCTACAATGAGCAGTTCTTC.

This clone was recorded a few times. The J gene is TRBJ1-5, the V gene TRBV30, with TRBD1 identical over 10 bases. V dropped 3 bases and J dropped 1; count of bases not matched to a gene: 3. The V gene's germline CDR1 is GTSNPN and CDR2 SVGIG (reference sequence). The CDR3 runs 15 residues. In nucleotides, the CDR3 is TGTGCCTGGAGCGAGGGACAGGGGAGCAATCAGCCCCAGCATTTT. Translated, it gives CAWSEGQGSNQPQHF. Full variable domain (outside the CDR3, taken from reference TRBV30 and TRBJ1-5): SQTIHQWPATLVQPVGSPLSLECTVEGTSNPNLYWYRQAAGRGLQLLFYSVGIGQISSEVPQNLSASRPQDRQFILSSKKLLLSDSGFYLCAWSEGQGSNQPQHFGDGTRLSIL.

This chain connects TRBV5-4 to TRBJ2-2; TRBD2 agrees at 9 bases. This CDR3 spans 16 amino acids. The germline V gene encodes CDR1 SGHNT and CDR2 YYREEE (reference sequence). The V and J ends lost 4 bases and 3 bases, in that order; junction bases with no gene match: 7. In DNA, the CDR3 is TGTGCCAGCAGCCTACCGGGACTAGCCCACACCGGGGAGCTGTTTTTT. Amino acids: CASSLPGLAHTGELFF.

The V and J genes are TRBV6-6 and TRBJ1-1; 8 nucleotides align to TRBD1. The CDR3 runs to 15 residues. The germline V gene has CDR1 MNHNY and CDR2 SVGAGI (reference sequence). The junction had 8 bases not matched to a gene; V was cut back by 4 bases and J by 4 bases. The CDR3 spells CASSLTGAKGTEAFF. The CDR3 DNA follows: TGTGCCAGCAGTTTGACAGGGGCAAAGGGCACTGAAGCTTTCTTT.

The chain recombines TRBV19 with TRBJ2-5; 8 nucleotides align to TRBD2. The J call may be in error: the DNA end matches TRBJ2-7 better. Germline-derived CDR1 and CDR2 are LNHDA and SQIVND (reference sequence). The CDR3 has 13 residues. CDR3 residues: CASSREGRYEQYF. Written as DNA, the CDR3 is TGTGCCAGTAGTCGGGAGGGCCGTTACGAGCAGTACTTC.

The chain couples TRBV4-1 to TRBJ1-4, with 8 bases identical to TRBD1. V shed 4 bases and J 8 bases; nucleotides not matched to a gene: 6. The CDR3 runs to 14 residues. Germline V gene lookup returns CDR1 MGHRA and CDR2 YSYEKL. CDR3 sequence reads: CASSRGQEREKLFF. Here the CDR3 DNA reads TGCGCCAGCAGCCGGGGACAGGAAAGAGAAAAACTGTTTTTT.